What follows are 14 T cell receptor beta chains derived from one specimen sequenced in a study of T cell repertoires in cytomegalovirus infection. The antigens of these receptors remain unknown. TCRdb re-derived calls from the reads in MiXCR, one entry per CDR3 protein. This table holds hundreds of thousands of distinct CDR3 sequences, about 44% found once. Sequencing was performed on cultured PBMCs, taken from culture after CMV antigen stimulation. Every receptor here comes from a human donor in good health (CMV status not recorded). Some clones in this sample may be carry-over from other donors' samples.

This clonotype was found once. The chain links TRBV5-4 to TRBJ2-3; D remains unclear. Germline loops: CDR1 SGHNT, CDR2 YYREEE (reference sequence). The V end lost 4 bases, the J end lost 0 bases, and 12 bases lay between the germline ends. This CDR3 has 15 amino acids. The CDR3 sequence: CASSAAAASTDTQYF. The CDR3 DNA reads as TGTGCCAGCAGCGCCGCGGCAGCTAGCACAGATACGCAGTATTTT.

DNA of the CDR3: TGTGCCAGCAGCTTACGGGGGAATCGGGGGGAGACCCAGTACTTC. Translated, it gives CASSLRGNRGETQYF. The V gene is TRBV7-6, the J gene TRBJ2-5; D is possibly TRBD2 (6 bases). Germline V lookup: CDR1 SGHVS, CDR2 FNYEAQ. The V end was cut by 2 bases, the J end by 5 bases, with 15 bases between. The length of the CDR3 is 15 residues.

The V gene is TRBV12-3 or TRBV12-4, the J gene TRBJ2-1; 8 nucleotides align to TRBD2. Trimming cost V 3 bases and J 4 bases; bases outside gene matches: 5. This CDR3 region has 15 residues. CDR3 amino acids: CASSFGSGGYNEQFF. For the CDR3, the DNA is TGTGCCAGCAGTTTTGGGAGCGGGGGATACAATGAGCAGTTCTTC.

V and J are TRBV25-1 and TRBJ2-3, with TRBD2 identical over 8 bases. The V gene's germline CDR1 is MGHDK and CDR2 SYGVNS. The CDR3 consists of 16 residues. V lost 2 bases to trimming and J lost 0 bases; unmatched junction nucleotides: 4. CDR3 amino acids: CASSEPPGGSTDTQYF. CDR3 coding DNA: TGTGCCAGCAGTGAACCCCCGGGGGGGAGCACAGATACGCAGTATTTT.

The chain is built from TRBV7-3 and TRBJ2-2; D is unclear. Looked up from germline, CDR1 is SGHTA and CDR2 is FQGTGA. Between the trimmed V and J ends, which lost 5 bases and 13 bases, there was a span of 23 bases. The CDR3 runs to 15 residues. CDR3 in amino acids: CASSPLQDLYFGLFF. DNA for the CDR3: TGTGCCAGCAGCCCCCTTCAAGACCTTTATTTTGGGCTGTTTTTT.

This clonotype has only a few counts. The rearrangement uses TRBV7-2 and TRBJ2-7; D might be TRBD1 (6 bases). The CDR3 consists of 15 residues. Trimming removed 5 bases at V and 7 bases at J, with 21 bases between. Germline CDR1 is SGHTA and CDR2 is FQGNSA. The CDR3 DNA follows: TGTGCCAGCAGCGCGACCGGGACATCCGGCGGGGAGCAGTACTTC. This encodes CASSATGTSGGEQYF.

The chain has TRBV23-1 and TRBJ2-3; 9 bases are a match to TRBD1. TRBV23-1 is an ORF, and what it does is uncertain. Germline trimming cut 2 bases from V and 5 bases from J; bases unmatched to any gene: 8. This CDR3 is 16 amino acids long. The CDR3 bases are TGCGCCAGCAGTCAAGATTGGGACAGGGTATTAGATACGCAGTATTTT. Translated, it gives CASSQDWDRVLDTQYF.

The rearrangement joins TRBV5-1 to TRBJ1-1; D gene ambiguous. The CDR3 has 15 amino acids. V was clipped by 0 bases and J by 2 bases, with 11 bases between them. Germline V gene sequence: CDR1 SGHRS, CDR2 YFSETQ. As DNA, the CDR3 is TGCGCCAGCAGCTTGGGGAACAGCGTAAACACTGAAGCTTTCTTT. Amino acids: CASSLGNSVNTEAFF.

J is TRBJ2-5 and V is TRBV20-1; 8 nucleotides line up with TRBD1. This CDR3 has 15 residues. V dropped 5 bases and J dropped 5; count of bases not matched to a gene: 13. The V gene's germline CDR1 is DFQATT and CDR2 SNEGSKA (reference sequence). The CDR3: CSADRGRGFRETQYF. CDR3 nucleotides: TGCAGTGCTGACAGGGGCCGTGGTTTTCGGGAGACCCAGTACTTC.

This clonotype has more than one count but fewer than ten. The chain combines TRBV5-6 with TRBJ2-1; 11 nucleotides agree with TRBD1. Trimming removed 4 bases from V and 7 bases from J; junction bases left unmatched: 7. This CDR3 spans 15 amino acids. Looked up from germline, CDR1 is SGHDT and CDR2 is YYEEEE. CDR3 sequence reads: CASSRDRGSWNEQFF. The CDR3 DNA reads TGTGCCAGCAGCAGGGACAGGGGGTCTTGGAATGAGCAGTTCTTC.

Only one count was recorded for this clonotype. The chain combines TRBV10-3 with TRBJ1-4; 7 nucleotides agree with TRBD1. This CDR3 is built from 16 residues. Trimming took 3 bases from V and 2 from J; bases not matched to a gene: 6. CDR1 is ENHRY, CDR2 SYGVKD, per germline. CDR3 bases: TGTGCCATCAGTGATAGCCCAGGGGGGACTAATGAAAAACTGTTTTTT. Its protein product is CAISDSPGGTNEKLFF.

This clonotype was picked up a small number of times. This chain links TRBV27 with TRBJ1-1, with D possibly being TRBD1 (5 bases). Trimming pared 2 bases from V and 3 bases from J, leaving 13 bases between. Per germline, CDR1 MNHEY and CDR2 SMNVEV (reference sequence). The CDR3 is 15 amino acids. The CDR3 sequence: CASSLKGRDDTEAFF. CDR3 DNA: TGTGCCAGCAGTTTAAAAGGCAGGGACGACACTGAAGCTTTCTTT.

This chain joins TRBV3-1 and TRBJ2-5; D gene uncertain. V dropped 3 bases and J dropped 2 bases, with 19 bases sitting between them. The CDR3 has 17 amino acids. Germline assignment: CDR1 LGHDT and CDR2 YNNKEL (reference sequence). The CDR3, as DNA: TGTGCCAGCAGCCATCTCGGATCGTCGGCTTATCAAGAGACCCAGTACTTC. Translated: CASSHLGSSAYQETQYF.

The chain carries TRBV12-3 or TRBV12-4 and TRBJ1-1, with D perhaps TRBD1 (6 bases). V was clipped by 7 bases and J by 3 bases, with 24 bases between them. The CDR3 sequence is 17 residues long. The chain's CDR3 is CASTPAALGGPDTEAFF. DNA for the CDR3: TGTGCCAGCACCCCGGCGGCTCTCGGGGGGCCGGACACTGAAGCTTTCTTT.